This T cell receptor (beta chain) was captured in a study of early T cells in non-severe SARS-CoV-2 infection. TCRdb called the 5' RACE reads again in MiXCR, with one record for every CDR3 protein. The sample contains about 84,000 distinct CDR3 sequences, 9% to 13% of which appear only once. The material sequenced was whole blood. This TCR was recovered from an adult who was a healthcare worker with PCR-confirmed SARS-CoV-2 infection or an uninfected control (not recorded which).

This CDR3 is CASNEQPGHKNTEAFF. The CDR3 nucleotides are TGTGCCAGCAACGAACAACCGGGACATAAGAACACTGAAGCTTTCTTT. The chain combines TRBV9 with TRBJ1-1; a weak D match, TRBD1 (6 bases). The germline V gene encodes CDR1 SGDLS and CDR2 YYNGEE. This CDR3 spans 16 amino acids. The ends were cut back, 6 bases at V and 1 base at J, with 19 bases in the middle.